Reported below is one T cell receptor (beta chain). Positively selected for CCR7, the CD45RO-negative cells used as naive CD8 cells excluded terminally differentiated effector memory CD45RA+ cells. The V gene end was trimmed by 0 bases and the J gene end by 2 bases; junction bases not matched to a gene: 4. This CDR3 is 16 amino acids long. The germline V gene encodes CDR1 LGHNA and CDR2 YNFKEQ. Data came from immunoSEQ multiplex PCR; TCRdb stores just in-frame clones and leaves some out. The sample includes 2 million to 2.5 million clones, approximately 94% of them seen just once. This sample was taken from a study of shared clonotypes between healthy human individuals.

This chain joins TRBV4-2 and TRBJ2-7; 10 bases are a match to TRBD2. What was sequenced was naive CD8+ T cells from PBMCs. The receptor was derived from a man younger than 35 in good health. Some clones in this sample may be carry-over from other donors' samples. The CDR3 DNA reads TGTGCCAGCAGCCAAGAATGGCTAGCGGGAGCCTACGAGCAGTACTTC. It encodes CASSQEWLAGAYEQYF.